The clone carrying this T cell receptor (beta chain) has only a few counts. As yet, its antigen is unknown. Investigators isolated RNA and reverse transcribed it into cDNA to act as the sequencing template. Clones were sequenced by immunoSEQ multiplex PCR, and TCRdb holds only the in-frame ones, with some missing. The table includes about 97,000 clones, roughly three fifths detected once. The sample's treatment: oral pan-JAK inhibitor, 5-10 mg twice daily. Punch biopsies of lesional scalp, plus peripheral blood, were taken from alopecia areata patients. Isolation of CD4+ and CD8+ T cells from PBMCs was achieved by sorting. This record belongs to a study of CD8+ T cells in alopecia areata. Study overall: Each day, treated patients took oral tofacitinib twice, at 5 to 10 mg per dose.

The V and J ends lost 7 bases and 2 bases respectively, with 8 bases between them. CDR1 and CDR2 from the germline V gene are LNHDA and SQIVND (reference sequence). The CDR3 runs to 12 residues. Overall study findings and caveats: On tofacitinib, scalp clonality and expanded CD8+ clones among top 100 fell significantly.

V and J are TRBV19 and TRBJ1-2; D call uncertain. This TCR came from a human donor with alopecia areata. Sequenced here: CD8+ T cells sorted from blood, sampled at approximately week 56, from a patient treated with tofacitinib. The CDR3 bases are TGTGCCAGTAATGAAGGGAACTATGGCTACACCTTC. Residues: CASNEGNYGYTF.